The 28 T cell receptor beta chains in this list originate from one sample, sequenced in a study of blood T cell repertoires in COVID-19. The assay was immunoSEQ multiplex PCR, and TCRdb's table has in-frame clones only and misses some. The top ten hold 5.5% to 6.5% of the sample, which has 100,000 to 150,000 clones, around four fifths seen once. The source material was peripheral blood. Receptors originate from a man older than 75 with active or convalescent COVID-19.

A single count supports this clone. This rearrangement joins TRBV7-2 to TRBJ2-7; the match to TRBD2 covers 13 bases. This CDR3 has 16 amino acids. CDR1 SGHTA and CDR2 FQGNSA come from the germline V gene. With 5 bases clipped from V and 4 bases from J, the junction kept 8 bases outside the gene matches. This CDR3 is CASSLGTSGELYEQYF. Written as DNA, the CDR3 is TGTGCCAGCAGCCTTGGGACTAGCGGGGAACTATACGAGCAGTACTTC. The variable domain in full, with the rest retrieved from reference TRBV7-2 and TRBJ2-7, is GAGVSQSPSNKVTEKGKDVELRCDPISGHTALYWYRQSLGQGLEFLIYFQGNSAPDKSGLPSDRFSAERTGGSVSTLTIQRTQQEDSAVYLCASSLGTSGELYEQYFGPGTRLTVT.

The table lists this clone with a count of one. The gene calls are TRBV6-4 and TRBJ2-1; 11 bases agree with TRBD2. Germline CDR1 MRHNA, CDR2 SNTAGT. The CDR3 runs 16 residues. V gave up 0 bases and J gave up 16 bases; unmatched junction bases: 14. CDR3 in DNA: TGTGCCAGCAGTGACTCGAGTGGGGGACTAGCGGCGCGCTTATTCTTC. Translation gives CASSDSSGGLAARLFF.

The chain is built from TRBV6-5 and TRBJ1-5; 12 bases match TRBD1. The CDR3 runs 15 residues. Germline-derived CDR1 and CDR2 are MNHEY and SVGAGI. With 6 bases clipped from V and 6 bases from J, the junction kept 6 bases outside the gene matches. The CDR3 loop is CASRPGTGGGQPQHF. The CDR3, as DNA: TGTGCCAGCAGACCCGGGACAGGGGGCGGTCAGCCCCAGCATTTT.

The chain has TRBV5-1 and TRBJ1-4, with TRBD1 matching over 8 bases. The J segment lost 0 bases and the V segment lost 0 bases, leaving 4 bases of the junction unmatched. The CDR3 loop spans 17 amino acids. The germline gives CDR1 SGHRS, CDR2 YFSETQ. The CDR3 nucleotides read TGCGCCAGCAGCTTGGGTCAGGGGGCAGCAACTAATGAAAAACTGTTTTTT. This sequence encodes CASSLGQGAATNEKLFF.

Notes on this clone: Distinct nucleotide sequences in the sample also encode this CDR3. The CDR3 DNA is TGCGCCAGCAGCTTGGTGGGACAGGGAGGGGAGACCCAGTACTTC. Its protein is CASSLVGQGGETQYF. The chain joins TRBV5-1 to TRBJ2-5, with 9 bases that match TRBD1. V shed 0 bases, J shed 5 bases, and the junction held 5 bases outside the gene matches. Germline V CDR1 and CDR2: SGHRS, YFSETQ. The CDR3 is made up of 15 amino acids.

J is TRBJ2-1 and V is TRBV9, with TRBD1 matching over 8 bases. Germline V gene lookup returns CDR1 SGDLS and CDR2 YYNGEE. This CDR3 contains 15 residues. The ends lost 3 bases at V and 2 bases at J; junction bases unmatched: 4. CDR3 in amino acids: CASSARQGTYNEQFF. The CDR3 DNA is TGTGCCAGCAGCGCCCGACAGGGGACCTACAATGAGCAGTTCTTC.

This clone has a handful of counts. CDR3: CASSQPGNTEAFF. CDR3 DNA: TGTGCCAGCAGCCAACCCGGGAACACTGAAGCTTTCTTT. The chain has TRBV3-1 (or the pseudogene TRBV3-2) and TRBJ1-1; no definite D call. This CDR3 contains 13 residues. The ends were cut back, 2 bases at V and 1 base at J, with 5 bases in the middle. CDR1 is LGHDT and CDR2 is YNNKEL in the germline V gene (reference sequence).

Here the CDR3 reads CASSPIRFTSTDTQYF. The CDR3 DNA reads as TGTGCCAGCAGTCCCATACGATTTACTAGCACAGATACGCAGTATTTT. The V gene is TRBV7-9, the J gene TRBJ2-3; D gene ambiguous. Germline assignment: CDR1 SEHNR and CDR2 FQNEAQ (reference sequence). The CDR3 length is 16 residues. V shed 6 bases and J shed 0 bases, with 16 bases lying between them.

The chain employs TRBV2 and TRBJ2-5, with TRBD2 matching over 13 bases. Germline CDR1 is SNHLY and CDR2 is FYNNEI. The CDR3 consists of 13 residues. The ends lost 9 bases at V and 3 bases at J; junction bases unmatched: 1. CDR3 protein: CASTSGGEETQYF. As DNA, the CDR3 is TGTGCCAGTACTAGCGGGGGGGAAGAGACCCAGTACTTC.

This clone has a handful of counts. This chain connects TRBV27 to TRBJ2-7; TRBD1 agrees at 8 bases. With 5 bases clipped from V and 0 bases from J, the junction kept 3 bases outside the gene matches. The CDR3 is 14 residues long. Per the germline V gene, CDR1 is MNHEY and CDR2 is SMNVEV (reference sequence). The CDR3 bases are TGTGCCAGCAGTAGACAGGGGACCTCCTACGAGCAGTACTTC. This codes for CASSRQGTSYEQYF.

The chain links TRBV25-1 to TRBJ2-6; possible D gene TRBD1, 5 bases. Trimming removed 0 bases at V and 1 base at J, with 7 bases between. This CDR3 is 16 amino acids long. In germline, CDR1 is MGHDK, CDR2 SYGVNS. The CDR3 here is CASSEYQGSGANVLTF. The CDR3 coding sequence is TGTGCCAGCAGTGAATATCAGGGTTCTGGGGCCAACGTCCTGACTTTC.

V usage is TRBV27 and J usage is TRBJ1-5; D gene ambiguous. The CDR3 contains 12 residues. Germline V gene lookup returns CDR1 MNHEY and CDR2 SMNVEV (reference sequence). Between the trimmed V and J ends, which lost 7 bases and 6 bases, there was a span of 10 bases. CDR3 region: CASILAAQPQHF. The CDR3 nucleotides read TGTGCCAGCATCCTGGCCGCTCAGCCCCAGCATTTT.

Details on this clone: This CDR3 is also generated by other DNA sequences in the sample. This chain links TRBV12-3 or TRBV12-4 with TRBJ1-6, with 9 positions matching TRBD1. The V segment lost 5 bases and the J segment 7 bases; nucleotides outside the gene matches: 0. CDR3 length: 13 residues. The CDR3 spells CASSGQGNSPLHF. CDR3 nucleotide sequence: TGTGCCAGCAGTGGACAGGGGAATTCACCCCTCCACTTT.

The chain's CDR3 is CASSLADRGSGYTF. The CDR3, as DNA: TGTGCCAGCAGCTTAGCGGACAGGGGTAGCGGCTACACCTTC. This rearrangement joins TRBV7-2 to TRBJ1-2; 9 bases agree with TRBD1. The length of the CDR3 is 14 residues. The junction had 4 bases not matched to a gene; V was cut back by 0 bases and J by 8 bases. The germline V gene encodes CDR1 SGHTA and CDR2 FQGNSA. Complete variable domain (other parts from reference TRBV7-2 and TRBJ1-2): GAGVSQSPSNKVTEKGKDVELRCDPISGHTALYWYRQSLGQGLEFLIYFQGNSAPDKSGLPSDRFSAERTGGSVSTLTIQRTQQEDSAVYLCASSLADRGSGYTFGSGTRLTVV.

The gene calls are TRBV29-1 and TRBJ1-2; 9 nucleotides match TRBD1. V lost 6 bases to trimming and J lost 0 bases; unmatched junction nucleotides: 5. The germline CDR1 and CDR2 sequences are SQVTM and ANQGSEA. There are 14 residues in the CDR3. The CDR3 nucleotides read TGCAGCGTCTCCGGGACAGGGACTAACTATGGCTACACCTTC. This translates into CSVSGTGTNYGYTF.

This clone has only one observation. This chain links TRBV15 with TRBJ2-7; D not certain. Looked up from germline, CDR1 is LNHNV and CDR2 is YYDKDF (reference sequence). This CDR3 contains 12 residues. V was pared by 4 bases and J by 5 bases, with 9 bases between. CDR3 protein: CATSKLRNEQYF. The CDR3 DNA reads as TGTGCCACCAGCAAGTTGAGGAACGAGCAGTACTTC.

CDR3 sequence reads: CASSDRHSSTDTQYF. In nucleotides, the CDR3 is TGCGCCAGCAGCGACAGGCACTCTAGCACAGATACGCAGTATTTT. V and J are TRBV4-3 and TRBJ2-3; possibly TRBD1 for D (6 bases). V was cut by 5 bases and J by 0 bases, with 12 bases left in between. Germline V gives CDR1 LGHNA, CDR2 YSLEER. CDR3 length equals 15 residues.

The rearrangement joins TRBV19 to TRBJ2-2; D might be TRBD2 (5 bases). This CDR3 contains 14 residues. The ends were cut back, 10 bases at V and 2 bases at J, with 14 bases in the middle. Germline V gene lookup returns CDR1 LNHDA and CDR2 SQIVND (reference sequence). The CDR3 loop is CATQNGGNTGELFF. The CDR3 DNA reads as TGTGCCACCCAAAACGGAGGAAACACCGGGGAGCTGTTTTTT.

J is TRBJ2-7 and V is TRBV19; TRBD2 is a possible D gene (5 bases). This CDR3 region has 15 residues. Germline V gives CDR1 LNHDA, CDR2 SQIVND (reference sequence). The V gene lost 0 bases and the J gene lost 4 bases, with 13 bases spanning the gap. This CDR3 reads CASSIDAGRGYEQYF. The CDR3 DNA follows: TGTGCCAGTAGTATAGATGCCGGGCGCGGGTACGAGCAGTACTTC.

The chain joins TRBV6-2 or TRBV6-3 to TRBJ2-3; D remains ambiguous. The CDR3 extends over 14 amino acids. Trimming pared 6 bases from V and 8 bases from J, leaving 18 bases between. Germline V lookup: CDR1 MNHEY, CDR2 SVGEGT. In DNA, the CDR3 is TGTGCCAGCAGCCCCGAGCAGGTCTATGGTACGCAGTATTTT. It translates to CASSPEQVYGTQYF.

V and J are TRBV5-1 and TRBJ1-6; possibly TRBD1 for D (6 bases). Trimming shortened V by 4 bases and J by 7 bases, and 15 bases separated the two germline ends. The germline V gene encodes CDR1 SGHRS and CDR2 YFSETQ. The CDR3 is made up of 15 amino acids. The DNA of the CDR3 is TGCGCCAGCAGCCTATCCGGGCAGGGGAATTCACCCCTCCACTTT. This codes for CASSLSGQGNSPLHF.

The V and J genes are TRBV6-4 and TRBJ2-3, with a possible D match to TRBD1 (5 bases). In germline, CDR1 is MRHNA, CDR2 SNTAGT. V lost 2 bases and J lost 4, with 13 bases in between. This CDR3 contains 15 residues. This chain's CDR3 is CASSDGAREPDTQYF. As DNA, the CDR3 is TGTGCCAGCAGTGACGGGGCCCGTGAGCCAGATACGCAGTATTTT.

The chain employs TRBV6-5 and TRBJ1-1; possible D gene TRBD1, 5 bases. V was shortened by 6 bases and J by 3 bases, with 11 bases between the two germline ends. CDR3 length equals 13 residues. Per germline, CDR1 MNHEY and CDR2 SVGAGI. CDR3 bases: TGTGCCAGCAGCCGCTCAGGGTACACTGAAGCTTTCTTT. It specifies CASSRSGYTEAFF.

V gene TRBV7-9 combines with J gene TRBJ1-1; 12 bases fit TRBD1. Germline V gene sequence: CDR1 SEHNR, CDR2 FQNEAQ (reference sequence). The V and J ends lost 5 bases and 3 bases, in that order; junction bases with no gene match: 4. This CDR3 has 15 residues. The CDR3: CASSRGQGADTEAFF. CDR3 bases: TGTGCCAGCAGCCGGGGACAGGGGGCCGACACTGAAGCTTTCTTT.

The V call is TRBV25-1, the J call TRBJ1-2; D ambiguous. The CDR3 contains 12 residues. V was pared by 2 bases and J by 8 bases, with 9 bases between. Germline CDR1 and CDR2: MGHDK and SYGVNS. CDR3: CASSEGGLGYTF. In DNA form, the CDR3 reads TGTGCCAGCAGTGAAGGAGGTCTCGGCTACACCTTC.

V gene TRBV7-3 combines with J gene TRBJ2-7; tentatively, D is TRBD1 (6 bases). This CDR3 comprises 13 residues. Trimming removed 5 bases at V and 7 bases at J, with 15 bases between. Germline V lookup: CDR1 SGHTA, CDR2 FQGTGA. As DNA, the CDR3 is TGTGCCAGCAGCCGAACCGACAGGCAAGAGCAGTACTTC. As protein: CASSRTDRQEQYF.

V usage is TRBV10-3 and J usage is TRBJ1-5, with D hard to call. Germline CDR1 is ENHRY and CDR2 is SYGVKD. V lost 0 bases and J 3 bases, leaving 12 bases between the germline ends. CDR3 size: 16 residues. CDR3 region: CAISESTGGTNQPQHF. The CDR3 region has the DNA TGTGCCATCAGTGAGTCGACTGGTGGAACCAATCAGCCCCAGCATTTT.

The CDR3 loop is CASSHGQGLGNQPQHF. Here the CDR3 DNA reads TGTGCCAGCAGCCACGGACAGGGACTTGGCAATCAGCCCCAGCATTTT. The V and J genes are TRBV3-1 (or the pseudogene TRBV3-2) and TRBJ1-5, with TRBD1 matching over 8 bases. V shed 3 bases, J shed 2 bases, and the junction held 6 bases outside the gene matches. The CDR3 spans 16 residues. The germline gives CDR1 LGHDT, CDR2 YNNKEL (reference sequence).